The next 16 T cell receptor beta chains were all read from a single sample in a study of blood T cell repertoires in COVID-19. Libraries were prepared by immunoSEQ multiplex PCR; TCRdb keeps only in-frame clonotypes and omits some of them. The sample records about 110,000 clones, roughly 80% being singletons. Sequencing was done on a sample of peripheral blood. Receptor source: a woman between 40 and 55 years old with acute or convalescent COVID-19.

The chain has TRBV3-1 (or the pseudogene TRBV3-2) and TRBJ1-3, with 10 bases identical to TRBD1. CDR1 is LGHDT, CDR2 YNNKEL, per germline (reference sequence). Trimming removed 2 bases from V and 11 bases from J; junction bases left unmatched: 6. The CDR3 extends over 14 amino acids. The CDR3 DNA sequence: TGTGCCAGCAGCCAACCGGGACAGGGGATACCCATATATTTT. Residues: CASSQPGQGIPIYF.

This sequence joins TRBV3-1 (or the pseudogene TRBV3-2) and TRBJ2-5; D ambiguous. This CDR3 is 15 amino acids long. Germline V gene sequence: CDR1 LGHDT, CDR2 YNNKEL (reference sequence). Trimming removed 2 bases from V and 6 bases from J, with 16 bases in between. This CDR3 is CASSQTHGREQTQYF. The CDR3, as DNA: TGTGCCAGCAGCCAAACCCATGGTAGAGAGCAGACCCAGTACTTC.

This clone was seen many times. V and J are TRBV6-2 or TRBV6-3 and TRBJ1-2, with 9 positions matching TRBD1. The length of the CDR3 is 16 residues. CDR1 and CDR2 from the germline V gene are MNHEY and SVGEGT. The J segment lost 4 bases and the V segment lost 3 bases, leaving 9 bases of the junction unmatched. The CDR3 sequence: CASSYYPGQGPYGYTF. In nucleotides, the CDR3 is TGTGCCAGCAGTTATTATCCGGGACAGGGACCCTATGGCTACACCTTC.

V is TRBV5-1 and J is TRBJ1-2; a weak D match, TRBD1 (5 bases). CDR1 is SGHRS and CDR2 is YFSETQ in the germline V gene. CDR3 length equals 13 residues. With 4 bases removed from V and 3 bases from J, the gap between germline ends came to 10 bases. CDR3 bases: TGCGCCAGCAGCGCCGCGGGGGACTATGGCTACACCTTC. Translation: CASSAAGDYGYTF.

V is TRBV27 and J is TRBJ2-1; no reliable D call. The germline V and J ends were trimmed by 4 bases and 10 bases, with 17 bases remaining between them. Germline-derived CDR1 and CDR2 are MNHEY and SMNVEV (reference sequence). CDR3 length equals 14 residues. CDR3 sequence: CASSSPHLVNEQFF. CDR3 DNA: TGTGCCAGCAGTTCCCCCCACTTGGTAAACGAGCAGTTCTTC.

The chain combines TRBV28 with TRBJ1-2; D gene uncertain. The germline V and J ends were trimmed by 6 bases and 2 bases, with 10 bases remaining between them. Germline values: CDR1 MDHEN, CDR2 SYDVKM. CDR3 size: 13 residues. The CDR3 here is CASRPAGNYGYTF. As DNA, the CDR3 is TGTGCCAGCAGGCCCGCGGGGAACTATGGCTACACCTTC.

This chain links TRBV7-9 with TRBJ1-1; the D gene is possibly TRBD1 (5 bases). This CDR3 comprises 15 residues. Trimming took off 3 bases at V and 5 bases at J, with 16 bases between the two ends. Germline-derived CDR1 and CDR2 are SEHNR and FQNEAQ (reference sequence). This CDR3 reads CASSLPGTGKTEAFF. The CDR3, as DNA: TGTGCCAGCAGCTTGCCGGGGACTGGAAAAACTGAAGCTTTCTTT.

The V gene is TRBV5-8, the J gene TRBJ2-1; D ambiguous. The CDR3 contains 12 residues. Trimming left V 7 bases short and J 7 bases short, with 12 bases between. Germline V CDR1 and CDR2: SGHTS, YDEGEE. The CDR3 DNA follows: TGTGCCAGCTCTTGGGCCCTTAATGAGCAGTTCTTC. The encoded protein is CASSWALNEQFF.

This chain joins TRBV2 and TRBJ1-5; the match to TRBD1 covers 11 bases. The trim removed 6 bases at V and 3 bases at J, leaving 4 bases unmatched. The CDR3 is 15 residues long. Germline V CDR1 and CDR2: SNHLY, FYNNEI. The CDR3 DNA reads TGTGCCAGCAGAGGGGACAGGGGGTCCAATCAGCCCCAGCATTTT. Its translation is CASRGDRGSNQPQHF.

CDR3 coding DNA: TGTGCCAGTAGCCGGGGGGGTATGCAGGTTTCGGCTTTCTTT. It specifies CASSRGGMQVSAFF. The chain employs TRBV19 and TRBJ1-1; TRBD1 is a possible D gene (5 bases). The germline V gene encodes CDR1 LNHDA and CDR2 SQIVND (reference sequence). Trimming took off 6 bases at V and 11 bases at J, with 22 bases between the two ends. The CDR3 totals 14 residues.

As DNA, the CDR3 is TGTGCCAGCAGGTCCCCCCTGGGAGGGACCCAGTACTTC. This translates into CASRSPLGGTQYF. The rearrangement uses TRBV6-5 and TRBJ2-5, with D possibly matching TRBD2 (6 bases). This CDR3 comprises 13 residues. V was clipped by 6 bases and J by 7 bases, with 15 bases between them. CDR1 MNHEY and CDR2 SVGAGI come from the germline V gene.

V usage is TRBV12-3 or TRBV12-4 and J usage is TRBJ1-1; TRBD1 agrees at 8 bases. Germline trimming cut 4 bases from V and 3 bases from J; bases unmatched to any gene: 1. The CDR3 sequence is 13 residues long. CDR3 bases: TGTGCCAGCAGTTACAGGGGGGACACTGAAGCTTTCTTT. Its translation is CASSYRGDTEAFF.

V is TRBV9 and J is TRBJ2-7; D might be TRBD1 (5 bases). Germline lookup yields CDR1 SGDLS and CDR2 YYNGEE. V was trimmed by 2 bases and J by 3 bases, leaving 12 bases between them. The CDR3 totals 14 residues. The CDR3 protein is CASSVTQGGYEQYF. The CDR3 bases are TGTGCCAGCAGCGTCACTCAGGGCGGCTACGAGCAGTACTTC.

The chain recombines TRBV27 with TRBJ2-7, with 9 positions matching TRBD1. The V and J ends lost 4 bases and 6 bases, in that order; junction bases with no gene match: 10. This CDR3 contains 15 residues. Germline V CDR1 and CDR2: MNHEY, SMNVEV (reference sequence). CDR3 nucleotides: TGTGCCAGCAGTTCACCGGGACAGGGCGCTATCGAGCAGTACTTC. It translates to CASSSPGQGAIEQYF.

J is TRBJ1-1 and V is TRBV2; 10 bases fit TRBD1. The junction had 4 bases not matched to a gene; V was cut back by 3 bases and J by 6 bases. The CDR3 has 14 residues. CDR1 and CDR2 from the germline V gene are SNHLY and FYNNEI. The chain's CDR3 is CASSETGGYSEAFF. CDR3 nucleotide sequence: TGTGCCAGCAGTGAGACAGGGGGCTATTCTGAAGCTTTCTTT.

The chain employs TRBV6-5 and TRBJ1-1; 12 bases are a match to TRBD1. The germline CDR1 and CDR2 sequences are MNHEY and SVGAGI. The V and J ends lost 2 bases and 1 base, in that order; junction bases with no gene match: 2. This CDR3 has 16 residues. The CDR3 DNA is TGTGCCAGCAGTTACGGGACAGGGGGCTGGAACACTGAAGCTTTCTTT. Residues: CASSYGTGGWNTEAFF.